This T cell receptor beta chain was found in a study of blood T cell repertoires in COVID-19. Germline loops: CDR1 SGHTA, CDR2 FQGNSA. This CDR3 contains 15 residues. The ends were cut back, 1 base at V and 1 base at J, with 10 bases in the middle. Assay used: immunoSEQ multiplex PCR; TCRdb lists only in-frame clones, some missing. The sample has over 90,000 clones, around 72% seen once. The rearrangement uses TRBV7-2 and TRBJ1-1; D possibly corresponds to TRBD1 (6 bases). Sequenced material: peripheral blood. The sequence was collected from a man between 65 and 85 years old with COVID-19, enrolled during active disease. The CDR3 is CASSLVTGTNTEAFF. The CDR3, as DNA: TGTGCCAGCAGCTTAGTGACAGGAACGAACACTGAAGCTTTCTTT.